One sample yielded the 23 T cell receptor beta chains listed below, sequenced in a study of tumor-infiltrating lymphocytes in oesophageal squamous cell carcinoma. From the PCR reads, TCRdb called clonotypes with MiXCR, one entry per CDR3 protein. The sample consists of about 18,000 distinct CDR3 sequences, around two fifths of them appearing once. Sequencing was carried out using normal esophageal tissue next to the tumor. The receptors come from a female donor with esophageal squamous cell carcinoma.

This clonotype has only one observation. The chain recombines TRBV6-1 with TRBJ1-2; tentatively, D is TRBD1 (5 bases). CDR1 is MNHNS, CDR2 SASEGT, per germline. V was shortened by 8 bases and J by 5 bases, with 12 bases between the two germline ends. The CDR3 covers 12 residues. CDR3 coding DNA: TGTGCCAGCCAAGGTCAGGGATATGGCTACACCTTC. This codes for CASQGQGYGYTF.

This clonotype was seen a single time. The CDR3 nucleotides read TGTGCCAGCAGTTTAAGGGAGACTAGTCATAAGTACTTC. It yields the protein CASSLRETSHKYF. This chain links TRBV12-3 or TRBV12-4 with TRBJ2-4, with D possibly TRBD2 on 6 matching bases. V gave up 2 bases and J gave up 14 bases, with 16 bases separating them. The CDR3 has 13 amino acids.

The sample holds many counts of this clonotype. The gene calls are TRBV7-9 and TRBJ1-6; D may be TRBD1 (6 bases). V shed 5 bases and J shed 2 bases, with 13 bases lying between them. Per germline, CDR1 SEHNR and CDR2 FQNEAQ (reference sequence). This CDR3 region has 16 residues. The DNA for the CDR3 is TGTGCCAGCAGCCAAACCCGGGACACCTATAATTCACCCCTCCACTTT. Its translation is CASSQTRDTYNSPLHF.

Remarks on this clonotype: Here the CDR3 omits its conserved ending phenylalanine or tryptophan, so a read error is the likely source. The DNA is left out, because the CDR3 cannot be placed on it with certainty; the CDR3 is given as TCRdb lists it. The chain links TRBV5-6 to TRBJ2-1; the table's D call TRBD1 went unverified against the DNA. Germline V lookup: CDR1 SGHDT, CDR2 YYEEEE. Including both end residues, the CDR3 is 19 amino acids long. The CDR3 spells CASSPGPGTLSVYGYTFGS.

This clonotype was detected many times. The chain employs TRBV12-3 or TRBV12-4 and TRBJ1-2; D is ambiguous. This CDR3 has 12 residues. Trimming removed 4 bases at V and 5 bases at J, with 8 bases between. In DNA, the CDR3 is TGTGCCAGCAGTTATGGAGGATATGGCTACACCTTC. This translates into CASSYGGYGYTF.

This clonotype is judged medium-sized. V and J are TRBV6-4 and TRBJ2-1; TRBD1 matches 9 bases. The germline CDR1 and CDR2 sequences are MRHNA and SNTAGT. The CDR3 is 15 residues long. The V and J ends lost 5 bases and 4 bases, in that order; junction bases with no gene match: 6. CDR3 protein: CASSPGTGTYNEQFF. DNA for the CDR3: TGTGCCAGCAGTCCCGGGACAGGGACATACAATGAGCAGTTCTTC.

V gene TRBV19 combines with J gene TRBJ2-7, with 14 bases aligning to TRBD2. The J call may be wrong; the DNA end is better matched by TRBJ2-1. This CDR3 spans 17 amino acids. Germline CDR1 reads LNHDA; CDR2 reads SQIVND (reference sequence). The CDR3 reads CASSARTSGRSYNEQFF. In DNA, the CDR3 is TGTGCCAGTAGTGCCCGGACTAGCGGGAGGTCCTACAATGAGCAGTTCTTC.

CDR3: CASSFLREQFF. Here the CDR3 DNA reads TGTGCCAGCAGTTTTCTGCGCGAGCAGTTCTTC. V is TRBV12-3 or TRBV12-4 and J is TRBJ2-1; D is undetermined. The CDR3 is 11 amino acids. Trimming shortened V by 3 bases and J by 10 bases, and 7 bases separated the two germline ends.

The rearrangement uses TRBV7-9 and TRBJ2-7; D is tentatively TRBD1 or TRBD2 (6 bases each). The last part of the DNA fits TRBJ2-1 better; the J call may be wrong. Germline CDR1 and CDR2: SEHNR and FQNEAQ (reference sequence). The CDR3 extends over 17 amino acids. DNA for the CDR3: TGTGCCAGCAGCTCAGACCTGGGACGGGGGCTCTCCTACGAGCAGTTCTTC. It encodes CASSSDLGRGLSYEQFF.

The chain couples TRBV28 to TRBJ2-5, with unresolved D. The end of the DNA is better explained by TRBJ2-1, so the J call may be wrong. This CDR3 region has 11 residues. Germline V gene sequence: CDR1 MDHEN, CDR2 SYDVKM. CDR3 sequence: CASSERYEQFF. CDR3 sequence (DNA): TGTGCCAGCAGCGAACGGTACGAGCAGTTCTTC.

This clonotype is classed as large. The J gene is TRBJ2-1, the V gene TRBV7-3; D not resolved. This CDR3 comprises 13 residues. Per germline, CDR1 SGHTA and CDR2 FQGTGA. The V and J ends lost 2 bases and 12 bases respectively, with 14 bases between them. CDR3 coding DNA: TGTGCCAGCAGCTTAGGAGATAGTTTAGGGCAGTTCTTC. Translated: CASSLGDSLGQFF.

This clonotype was detected a few times. J is TRBJ2-1 and V is TRBV24-1; 14 bases line up with TRBD2. Trimming cost V 4 bases and J 8 bases; bases outside gene matches: 6. This CDR3 has 16 residues. Germline V gene sequence: CDR1 KGHDR, CDR2 SFDVKD. CDR3 residues: CATSDPGTSGSYEQFF. CDR3 DNA sequence: TGTGCCACCAGTGACCCCGGGACTAGCGGGAGCTATGAGCAGTTCTTC.

In this sample, this clonotype turned up many times. The J gene is TRBJ2-7, the V gene TRBV7-2; the D is unclear. The CDR3 has 14 amino acids. V lost 1 base and J lost 4, with 11 bases in between. Germline V CDR1 and CDR2: SGHTA, FQGNSA. The CDR3 reads CASSLGGGLYEQYF. As DNA, the CDR3 is TGTGCCAGCAGCTTAGGTGGCGGCCTTTACGAGCAGTACTTC.

This chain links TRBV6-1 with TRBJ2-3; 9 bases match TRBD2. The DNA end favors TRBJ2-1, so the J call may be wrong. Looked up from germline, CDR1 is MNHNS and CDR2 is SASEGT. This CDR3 region has 15 residues. The CDR3 sequence is CASSVGRGGYNEQFF. DNA of the CDR3: TGTGCCAGCAGTGTAGGGCGGGGGGGATACAATGAGCAGTTCTTC.

This clonotype was seen ten or more times. This may be a read error: a much more frequent sequence differs by one nucleotide. The chain joins TRBV7-2 to TRBJ2-7, with D possibly TRBD2 on 6 matching bases. Germline V gene sequence: CDR1 SGHTA, CDR2 FQGNSA. V lost 2 bases, J lost 7 bases, and 15 bases lay in between. There are 14 residues in the CDR3. CDR3 nucleotide sequence: TGTGCCAGCAGCTTATCACGACCAGCGGGTGAGCAGTACTTC. Translating it yields CASSLSRPAGEQYF.

The sample holds many counts of this clonotype. One end of the junction is discordant with germline, which a read error may explain. The genes are TRBV10-3 and TRBJ2-5; either TRBD1 or TRBD2 may supply D (5 bases each). Germline values: CDR1 ENHRY, CDR2 SYGVKD. The CDR3 loop spans 15 amino acids. CDR3 in amino acids: CAISEGMGPQGTQYF. In nucleotides, the CDR3 is TGTGCCATCAGTGAGGGGATGGGACCACAAGGGACCCAGTACTTC.

The rearrangement joins TRBV7-9 to TRBJ2-3; TRBD2 aligns across 12 bases. CDR1 and CDR2 from the germline V gene are SEHNR and FQNEAQ (reference sequence). CDR3 length equals 16 residues. The J segment lost 4 bases and the V segment lost 5 bases, leaving 7 bases of the junction unmatched. Written as DNA, the CDR3 is TGTGCCAGCAGCACTAGACTAGCGGGAGCGGCAGATACGCAGTATTTT. This translates into CASSTRLAGAADTQYF. The full variable domain, completed using reference TRBV7-9 and TRBJ2-3, is DTGVSQNPRHKITKRGQNVTFRCDPISEHNRLYWYRQTLGQGPEFLTYFQNEAQLEKSRLLSDRFSAERPKGSFSTLEIQRTEQGDSAMYLCASSTRLAGAADTQYFGPGTRLTVL.

This clonotype occurred many times. The CDR3 coding sequence is TGCGCCAGCAGCTTCAGGGGATCTAACAATGAGCAGTTCTTC. It encodes CASSFRGSNNEQFF. V is TRBV5-1 and J is TRBJ2-1, with TRBD1 as a possible D gene (6 bases). The V end was cut by 2 bases, the J end by 5 bases, with 11 bases between. This CDR3 region has 14 residues. Germline-derived CDR1 and CDR2 are SGHRS and YFSETQ.

The chain joins TRBV20-1 to TRBJ2-5; no clear D. The better agreement between TRBJ2-3 and the DNA end casts doubt on the J call. This CDR3 is 11 amino acids long. Germline V CDR1 and CDR2: DFQATT, SNEGSKA (reference sequence). In DNA form, the CDR3 reads TGCAGTGCTCCCCGTGGGGATACGCAGTATTTT. Its translation: CSAPRGDTQYF.

Of note for this clonotype: It may be a read error: a sequence one base away is much more abundant. The rearrangement links TRBV5-1 to TRBJ2-7; D possibly corresponds to TRBD2 (7 bases). The CDR3 totals 17 residues. V was clipped by 0 bases and J by 7 bases, with 23 bases between them. From germline, CDR1 is SGHRS and CDR2 YFSETQ. CDR3 in DNA: TGCGCCAGCAGCTTGGGATGGGGGGGACAAGGAGAGAGTGAGCAGTACTTC. Protein sequence: CASSLGWGGQGESEQYF.

This clonotype was seen only once. The rearrangement uses TRBV6-6 and TRBJ1-5; 11 bases are shared with TRBD1. There are 16 residues in the CDR3. Germline CDR1 and CDR2: MNHNY and SVGAGI (reference sequence). After removal of 2 bases from V and 5 bases from J, the junction contained 5 bases not matched to a gene. The CDR3 DNA reads TGTGCCAGCAGTTACGACGGACAGGGGGCGGATCAGCCCCAGCATTTT. Translating gives CASSYDGQGADQPQHF.

Comments on this clonotype: Possible read error: a much larger clone is one base away. This chain links TRBV5-1 with TRBJ2-5; 9 nucleotides align to TRBD1. Germline CDR1 SGHRS, CDR2 YFSETQ. This CDR3 comprises 19 residues. Trimming took 0 bases from V and 11 from J; bases not matched to a gene: 23. CDR3 bases: TGCGCCAGCAGCTTGGAGGGGGGGACAGGGAAGGGCTCCTACAATGAGCAGTACTTC. Its translation is CASSLEGGTGKGSYNEQYF. Filled out from reference TRBV5-1 and TRBJ2-5, the complete variable domain reads KAGVTQTPRYLIKTRGQQVTLSCSPISGHRSVSWYQQTPGQGLQFLFEYFSETQRNKGNFPGRFSGRQFSNSRSEMNVSTLELGDSALYLCASSLEGGTGKGSYNEQYFGPGTRLLVL.

At least ten counts were recorded for this clonotype. V and J are TRBV12-3 or TRBV12-4 and TRBJ2-4; D possibly corresponds to TRBD1 (6 bases). The length of the CDR3 is 15 residues. Trimming took off 7 bases at V and 1 base at J, with 14 bases between the two ends. In nucleotides, the CDR3 is TGTGCCAGCACCCAGGGGTCTCTTGCCAAAAACATTCAGTACTTC. Translated, it gives CASTQGSLAKNIQYF.